These T cell receptor beta chains were read from a single sample in a study of blood T cell repertoires in COVID-19. Using immunoSEQ multiplex PCR, the repertoire was profiled, and TCRdb retains in-frame clones only, with some absent. The sample has around 240,000 clones, roughly 83% seen once. Sequencing was carried out using peripheral blood. Receptor source: a woman in her fifties or sixties with acute or convalescent COVID-19. Each CDR3 is given with its conserved first and last residue. D genes are given only for firm matches. Rows give clone size only sometimes, using once, few, many, or a class for an expanded clone.

V	J	size	D	DNA	CDR3
TRBV2	TRBJ2-5	NA	NA	TGTGCCAGCAACTCCGTGAGGCAAGAGACCCAGTACTTC	CASNSVRQETQYF
TRBV5-4	TRBJ1-1	few	NA	TGTGCCAGCAGCCGGAGGGACCGGAACACTGAAGCTTTCTTT	CASSRRDRNTEAFF
TRBV27	TRBJ2-5	NA	NA	TGTGCCAGCAGCCCAAGACGGGAAGAGACCCAGTACTTC	CASSPRREETQYF
TRBV30	TRBJ1-2	once	TRBD1	TGTGCCCAGGGACAGCAGGGAACAGGGTATGGCTACACCTTC	CAQGQQGTGYGYTF
TRBV28	TRBJ1-6	NA	NA	TGTGCCAGCGGCGCCCCAACAGGTTCACCCCTCCACTTT	CASGAPTGSPLHF
TRBV6-2/TRBV6-3	TRBJ1-2	NA	NA	TGTGCCAGCAGTTACAGGGGATTCAACTATGGCTACACCTTC	CASSYRGFNYGYTF
TRBV28	TRBJ1-6	NA	NA	TGTGCCAGCAGTTTCTGGGGGGAGGGAAATTCACCCCTCCACTTT	CASSFWGEGNSPLHF
TRBV28	TRBJ1-3	NA	NA	TGTGCCACCAAACCACAGGGTACATCTGGAGGAAACACCATATATTTT	CATKPQGTSGGNTIYF
TRBV6-5	TRBJ2-1	NA	NA	TGTGCCAGCAGAGGCCCCTTCAGGATGTACAATGAGCAGTTCTTC	CASRGPFRMYNEQFF
TRBV9	TRBJ1-1	NA	NA	TGTGCCAGCAGCGGCAAAACAGGGTTGGTCTACACTGAAGCTTTCTTT	CASSGKTGLVYTEAFF
TRBV6-5	TRBJ2-7	NA	NA	TGTGCCAGCAGTTATAGGGACACCAGCTACGAGCAGTACTTC	CASSYRDTSYEQYF
TRBV14	TRBJ2-1	many	TRBD1	TGTGCCAGCAGCCACCGGACAGGGGGGCCCTACAATGAGCAGTTCTTC	CASSHRTGGPYNEQFF
TRBV28	TRBJ1-5	NA	TRBD1	TGTGCCAGCCGCAAGGGACAGTTCAATCAGCCCCAGCATTTT	CASRKGQFNQPQHF
TRBV3-1/TRBV3-2	TRBJ2-7	NA	NA	TGTGCCAGCAGCCAATGGGCAGGGGGAGGCAACGAGCAGTACTTC	CASSQWAGGGNEQYF
TRBV7-9	TRBJ1-4	NA	TRBD1	TGTGCCAGCAGCTTACGTGGGACAGAGAATGAAAAACTGTTTTTT	CASSLRGTENEKLFF
TRBV28	TRBJ1-5	once	NA	TGTGCCAGCAGCGATGGACAGTCAGGCAATCAGCCCCAGCATTTT	CASSDGQSGNQPQHF
TRBV4-1	TRBJ1-6	few	TRBD1	TGCGCCAGCAGCCACCGACAGGGTCTCCATTCACCCCTCCACTTT	CASSHRQGLHSPLHF
TRBV5-4	TRBJ2-1	NA	TRBD2	TGTGCCAGCAGCAAGGGACTAGCGGGAGCCGGTTTTGGGGAGCAGTTCTTC	CASSKGLAGAGFGEQFF
TRBV19	TRBJ1-1	NA	NA	TGTGCCAGTAGTCCGCGGGGATACACTGAAGCTTTCTTT	CASSPRGYTEAFF
TRBV28	TRBJ2-7	once	TRBD1	TGTGCCAGCAGCCCTACCGAGGACAGGACTCCCGAGCAGTACTTC	CASSPTEDRTPEQYF
TRBV7-2	TRBJ2-2	few	TRBD2	TGTGCCAGCAGCTACAGCGGGGGGACCGGGGAGCTGTTTTTT	CASSYSGGTGELFF
TRBV28	TRBJ2-3	NA	TRBD2	TGTGCCAGCAGCTTAGCGGGGGGAAGGGATACGCAGTATTTT	CASSLAGGRDTQYF
TRBV19	TRBJ2-7	NA	TRBD2	TGTGCCAGTAGTATGGGAGGGAGCCAGCAGTACTTC	CASSMGGSQQYF
TRBV7-9	TRBJ1-1	NA	TRBD1	TGTGCCAGCAGCTATTACAGGGGGCCGAACACTGAAGCTTTCTTT	CASSYYRGPNTEAFF
TRBV28	TRBJ1-6	NA	TRBD1	TGTGCCAGCAGTCCCGGGACAGGGGGTAATTCACCCCTCCACTTT	CASSPGTGGNSPLHF
TRBV28	TRBJ2-7	NA	NA	TGTGCCAGCAGTTCTACGACAGCTAAAGACGAGCAGTACTTC	CASSSTTAKDEQYF
TRBV4-1	TRBJ1-5	NA	NA	TGCGCCAGCAGCCAAATCAGGGTAGGGCAGCCCCAGCATTTT	CASSQIRVGQPQHF
TRBV14	TRBJ1-2	NA	NA	TGTGCCAGCAGTTTCACAGGGACCTATGGCTACACCTTC	CASSFTGTYGYTF
TRBV11-3	TRBJ2-3	NA	NA	TGTGCCAGCAGCTTAGAAGTTGGCGGGACCCTCAATACGCAGTATTTT	CASSLEVGGTLNTQYF
TRBV7-7	TRBJ2-3	few	NA	TGTGCTAGCAGCCCAAACAGGAACACAGATACGCAGTATTTT	CASSPNRNTDTQYF
TRBV6-1	TRBJ2-3	few	TRBD2	TGTGCCAGCAGTGACCTTACGGGGAGGGGTGGCACAGATACGCAGTATTTT	CASSDLTGRGGTDTQYF
TRBV5-1	TRBJ1-2	NA	NA	TGCGCCAGCAGACTACAGGGTTACGGCTACACCTTC	CASRLQGYGYTF
TRBV6-5	TRBJ1-3	once	NA	TGTGCCAGCAGTTACGGCACCGACTCTGGAAACACCATATATTTT	CASSYGTDSGNTIYF
TRBV4-1	TRBJ1-5	NA	TRBD1	TGCGCCAGCAGCCAAAACGACAGGGGCAATCAGCCCCAGCATTTT	CASSQNDRGNQPQHF
TRBV2	TRBJ2-1	NA	TRBD2	TGTGCCAGCATCTCTTTAGCGGGGGTTAATGAGCAGTTCTTC	CASISLAGVNEQFF
TRBV10-1	TRBJ2-2	once	NA	TGCGCCAGCAGTGAGCAGAACACCGGGGAGCTGTTTTTT	CASSEQNTGELFF
TRBV5-1	TRBJ1-1	NA	NA	TGCGCCAGCAGCTTGGGCCAGGGGCCTACTGAAGCTTTCTTT	CASSLGQGPTEAFF
TRBV21-1	TRBJ2-7	NA	NA	TGTGCCAGCAGCAAAGATAATGAGGGCCGGACTAGCGGGGGGGACTACGAGCAGTACTTC	CASSKDNEGRTSGGDYEQYF
TRBV9	TRBJ1-2	NA	TRBD1	TGTGCCAGCAGCGTGACAGGGCTCGGCTATGGCTACACCTTC	CASSVTGLGYGYTF
TRBV24-1	TRBJ2-1	NA	TRBD1	TGTGCCACCAGTGATGCACTCAACCGGGACAGGGGATCGGAGAACAATGAGCAGTTCTTC	CATSDALNRDRGSENNEQFF
TRBV7-2	TRBJ1-1	NA	TRBD1	TGTGCCAGCAGCCCACAGGGGGTTGGGACAATGGCTTTCTTT	CASSPQGVGTMAFF
TRBV5-1	TRBJ2-7	NA	NA	TGCGCCAGCAGCCCGAGCGGGCTACAAGACCACGAGCAGTACTTC	CASSPSGLQDHEQYF
TRBV27	TRBJ1-1	NA	NA	TGTGCCAGCAGTTTAAAGGGCGGTGGGAGGTTAGCTTTCTTT	CASSLKGGGRLAFF
TRBV6-2/TRBV6-3	TRBJ2-2	NA	TRBD1	TGTGCCAGCAGTCCAGGGGGGAACACCGGGGAGCTGTTTTTT	CASSPGGNTGELFF